This TCR beta chain originates from a study of blood T cell repertoires in COVID-19. Background on the study: The study drew acute and convalescent COVID-19 samples from the United States, Italy and Spain.

Across fewer than 25 US areas, participants ranged in age from about 18 to 100 years. Participant reports of clinical history set cohort assignment. Donors of Cohort 3 who recovered were those that had two negative PCRs, clearance, or symptom resolution. The method was immunoSEQ multiplex PCR; TCRdb's version includes in-frame clones alone and lacks a portion of them. The sample records under 350,000 clones, over 85% being singletons. The V end lost 6 bases, the J end lost 6 bases, and 11 bases lay between the germline ends. The CDR3 consists of 13 residues. The receptor was derived from a man aged 55 to 70 who had recovered from COVID-19. This chain connects TRBV12-3 or TRBV12-4 to TRBJ2-2; TRBD1 might be the D (6 bases). The sequenced material came from PBMCs or T cells enriched from blood (not recorded which). In DNA, the CDR3 is TGTGCCAGCAGGAACAGGGTCTCCGGGGAGCTGTTTTTT. It specifies CASRNRVSGELFF.